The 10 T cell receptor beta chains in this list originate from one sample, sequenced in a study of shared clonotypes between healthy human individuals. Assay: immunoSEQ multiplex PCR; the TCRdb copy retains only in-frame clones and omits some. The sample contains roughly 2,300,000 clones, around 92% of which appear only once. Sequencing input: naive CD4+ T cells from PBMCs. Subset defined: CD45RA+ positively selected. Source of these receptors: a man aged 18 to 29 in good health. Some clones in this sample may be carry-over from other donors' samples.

CDR3 sequence (DNA): TGCAGCGTTACGGACAGGAAGGTCACAGATACGCAGTATTTT. Translated: CSVTDRKVTDTQYF. This rearrangement joins TRBV29-1 to TRBJ2-3, with 7 bases aligning to TRBD1. J gave up 2 bases and V 5 bases, and 7 bases lay outside the gene matches. The CDR3 runs 14 residues. Germline V gene lookup returns CDR1 SQVTM and CDR2 ANQGSEA.

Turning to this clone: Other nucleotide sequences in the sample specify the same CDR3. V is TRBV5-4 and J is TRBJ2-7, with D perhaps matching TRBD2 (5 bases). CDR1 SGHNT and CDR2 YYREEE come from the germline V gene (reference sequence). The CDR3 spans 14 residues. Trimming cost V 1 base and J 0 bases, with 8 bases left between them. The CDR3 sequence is CASSLSGSSYEQYF. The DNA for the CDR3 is TGTGCCAGCAGCTTGAGTGGGAGCTCCTACGAGCAGTACTTC.

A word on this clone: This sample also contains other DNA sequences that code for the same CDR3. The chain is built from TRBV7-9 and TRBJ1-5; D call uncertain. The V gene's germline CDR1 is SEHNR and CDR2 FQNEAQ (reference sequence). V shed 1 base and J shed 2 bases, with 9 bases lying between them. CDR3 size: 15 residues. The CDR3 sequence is CASSLVGGGNQPQHF. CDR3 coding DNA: TGTGCCAGCAGCTTAGTGGGAGGTGGCAATCAGCCCCAGCATTTT.

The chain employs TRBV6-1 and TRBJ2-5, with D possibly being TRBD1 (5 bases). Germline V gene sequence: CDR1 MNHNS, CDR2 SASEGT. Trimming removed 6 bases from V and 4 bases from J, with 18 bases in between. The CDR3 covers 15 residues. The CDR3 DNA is TGTGCCAGCAGGGACCCAACGCAGGGTGCAGAGACCCAGTACTTC. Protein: CASRDPTQGAETQYF.

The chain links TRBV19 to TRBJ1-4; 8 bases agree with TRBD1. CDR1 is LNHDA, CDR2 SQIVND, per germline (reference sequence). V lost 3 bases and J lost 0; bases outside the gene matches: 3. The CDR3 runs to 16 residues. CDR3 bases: TGTGCCAGTAGTATCCCAGGGGGCCCAACTAATGAAAAACTGTTTTTT. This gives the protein CASSIPGGPTNEKLFF.

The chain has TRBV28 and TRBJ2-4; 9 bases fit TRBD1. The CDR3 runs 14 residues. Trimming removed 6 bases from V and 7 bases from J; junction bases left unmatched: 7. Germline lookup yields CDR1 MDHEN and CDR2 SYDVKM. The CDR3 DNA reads TGTGCCAGCAGGTCCACCGGGACAGGGAACATTCAGTACTTC. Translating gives CASRSTGTGNIQYF.

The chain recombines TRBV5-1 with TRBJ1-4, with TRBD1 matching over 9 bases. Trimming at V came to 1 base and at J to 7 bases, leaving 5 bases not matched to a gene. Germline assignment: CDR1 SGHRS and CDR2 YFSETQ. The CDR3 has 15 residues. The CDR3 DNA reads TGCGCCAGCAGCTTGACAGGGGGCTCGTTTGAAAAACTGTTTTTT. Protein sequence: CASSLTGGSFEKLFF. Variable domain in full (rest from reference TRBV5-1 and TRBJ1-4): KAGVTQTPRYLIKTRGQQVTLSCSPISGHRSVSWYQQTPGQGLQFLFEYFSETQRNKGNFPGRFSGRQFSNSRSEMNVSTLELGDSALYLCASSLTGGSFEKLFFGSGTQLSVL.

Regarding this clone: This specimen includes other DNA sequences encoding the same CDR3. CDR3 protein: CASSSTSGSYEQYF. As DNA, the CDR3 is TGTGCCAGCAGCTCAACTAGCGGTTCCTACGAGCAGTACTTC. This sequence joins TRBV5-4 and TRBJ2-7, with 8 bases that match TRBD2. In germline, CDR1 is SGHNT, CDR2 YYREEE (reference sequence). The CDR3 contains 14 residues. Unmatched junction bases numbered 3, after V lost 3 bases and J lost 1 base.

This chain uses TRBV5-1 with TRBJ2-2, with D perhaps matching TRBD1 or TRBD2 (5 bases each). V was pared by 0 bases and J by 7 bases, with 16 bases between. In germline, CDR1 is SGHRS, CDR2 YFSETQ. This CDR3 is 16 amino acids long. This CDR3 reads CASSLEGPLAGGELFF. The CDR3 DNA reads TGCGCCAGCAGCTTGGAGGGACCCCTTGCGGGCGGGGAGCTGTTTTTT.

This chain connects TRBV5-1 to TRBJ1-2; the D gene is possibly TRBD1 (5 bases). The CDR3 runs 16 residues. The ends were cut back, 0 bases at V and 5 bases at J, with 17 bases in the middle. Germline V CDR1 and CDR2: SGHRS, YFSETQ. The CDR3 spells CASSLGVSGEVYGYTF. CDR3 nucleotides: TGCGCCAGCAGCTTGGGGGTGTCGGGGGAAGTGTATGGCTACACCTTC.